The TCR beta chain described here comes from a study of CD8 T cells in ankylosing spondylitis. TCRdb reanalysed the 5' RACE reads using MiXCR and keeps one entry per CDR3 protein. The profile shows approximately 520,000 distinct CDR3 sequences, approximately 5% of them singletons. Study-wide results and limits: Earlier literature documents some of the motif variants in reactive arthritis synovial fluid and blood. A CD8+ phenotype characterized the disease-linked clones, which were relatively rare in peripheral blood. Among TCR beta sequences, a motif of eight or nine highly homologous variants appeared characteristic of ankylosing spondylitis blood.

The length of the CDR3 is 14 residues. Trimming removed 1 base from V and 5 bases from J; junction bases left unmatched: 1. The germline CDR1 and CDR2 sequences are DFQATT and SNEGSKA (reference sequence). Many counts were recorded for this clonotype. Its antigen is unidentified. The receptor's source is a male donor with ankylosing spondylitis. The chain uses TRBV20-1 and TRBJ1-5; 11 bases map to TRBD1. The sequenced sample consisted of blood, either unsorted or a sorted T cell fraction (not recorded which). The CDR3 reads CSARGTGGDQPQHF. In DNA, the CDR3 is TGCAGTGCTAGAGGGACAGGGGGCGATCAGCCCCAGCATTTT.